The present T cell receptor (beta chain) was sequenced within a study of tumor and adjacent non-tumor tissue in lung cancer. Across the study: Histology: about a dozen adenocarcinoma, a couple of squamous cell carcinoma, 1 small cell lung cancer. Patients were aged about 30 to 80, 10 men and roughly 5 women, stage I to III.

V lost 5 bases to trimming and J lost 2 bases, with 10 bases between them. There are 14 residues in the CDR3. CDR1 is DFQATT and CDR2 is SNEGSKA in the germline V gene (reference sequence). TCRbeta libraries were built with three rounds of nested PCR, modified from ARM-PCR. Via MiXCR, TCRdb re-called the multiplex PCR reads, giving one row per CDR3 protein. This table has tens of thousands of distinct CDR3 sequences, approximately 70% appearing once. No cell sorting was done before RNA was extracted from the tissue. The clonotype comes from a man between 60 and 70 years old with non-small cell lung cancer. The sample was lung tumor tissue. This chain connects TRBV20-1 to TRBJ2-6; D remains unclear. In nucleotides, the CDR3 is TGCAGTGCTCTGGATATGGCTGGGGCCAACGTCCTGACTTTC. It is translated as CSALDMAGANVLTF.